These 19 T cell receptor beta chains share one sample of origin, sequenced in a study of CD8+ T cells in alopecia areata (dated by TCRdb to the late 2010s). The library came from the immunoSEQ multiplex PCR assay. For TCR sequencing, RNA was extracted from every sample and reverse transcribed into cDNA to serve as template. TCRdb retrieved this table from immuneACCESS and kept in-frame rearrangements only. Not all clones are present; in checked studies, unresolved V genes account for under half, and no reason is known for the remainder. A total of 170,000 or so clones appear in this sample, almost 65% of them only once. The ten largest clones represent around 1.6% of the sample. This specimen's time point label, interpreted: baseline before oral tofacitinib. This specimen consisted of CD4+ T cells sorted from blood, obtained at week 0. All receptors come from a human donor with alopecia areata.

In regard to this clone: The same CDR3 can be traced to other DNA sequences in this sample. V gene TRBV18 combines with J gene TRBJ1-2; 7 bases align to TRBD1. V was pared by 3 bases and J by 3 bases, with 1 base of the junction left unmatched. Germline-derived CDR1 and CDR2 are KGHSH and LQKENI. The CDR3 runs 13 residues. The CDR3 DNA sequence: TGTGCCAGCTCACCCGGGACAGACTATGGCTACACCTTC. This codes for CASSPGTDYGYTF.

V is TRBV29-1 and J is TRBJ1-2; 8 positions agree with TRBD1. V lost 7 bases, J lost 8 bases, and 12 bases stayed unmatched. Germline V gene lookup returns CDR1 SQVTM and CDR2 ANQGSEA. CDR3 length: 13 residues. CDR3 amino acids: CSALKQGARGYTF. In DNA, the CDR3 is TGCAGCGCCCTGAAGCAGGGGGCAAGGGGCTACACCTTC.

There are a few counts of this clone. The V and J genes are TRBV30 and TRBJ1-1, with D uncertain. The V end was cut by 4 bases, the J end by 1 base, with 10 bases between. CDR1 is GTSNPN, CDR2 SVGIG, per germline (reference sequence). The CDR3 has 13 residues. CDR3 bases: TGTGCCTGGACCCGACACCAGAACACTGAAGCTTTCTTT. This translates into CAWTRHQNTEAFF. The full variable domain, its missing parts supplied by reference TRBV30 and TRBJ1-1, is SQTIHQWPATLVQPVGSPLSLECTVEGTSNPNLYWYRQAAGRGLQLLFYSVGIGQISSEVPQNLSASRPQDRQFILSSKKLLLSDSGFYLCAWTRHQNTEAFFGQGTRLTVV.

This sequence joins TRBV25-1 and TRBJ2-1; a weak D match, TRBD2 (5 bases). CDR3 size: 15 residues. Trimming left V 6 bases short and J 0 bases short, with 12 bases between. Germline CDR1 is MGHDK and CDR2 is SYGVNS. The CDR3 sequence is CASSYSTSSYNEQFF. CDR3 in DNA: TGTGCCAGCAGCTATAGCACTAGCTCCTACAATGAGCAGTTCTTC.

The V call is TRBV7-6, the J call TRBJ2-1, with a possible D match to TRBD2 (5 bases). Looked up from germline, CDR1 is SGHVS and CDR2 is FNYEAQ. CDR3 size: 16 residues. The germline V and J ends were trimmed by 5 bases and 0 bases, with 14 bases remaining between them. The CDR3 DNA reads as TGTGCCAGCAGCCCCTTAGCGAAGCGCTCCTACAATGAGCAGTTCTTC. Its translation: CASSPLAKRSYNEQFF.

The chain recombines TRBV19 with TRBJ2-2; no firm D call. Looked up from germline, CDR1 is LNHDA and CDR2 is SQIVND (reference sequence). Trimming left V 5 bases short and J 7 bases short, with 8 bases between. The CDR3 covers 12 residues. The CDR3 bases are TGTGCCAGTAGTGGTGTGGTCGGGGAGCTGTTTTTT. Protein product: CASSGVVGELFF.

The V call is TRBV30, the J call TRBJ2-1; possibly TRBD1 or TRBD2 for D (6 bases each). Germline CDR1 GTSNPN, CDR2 SVGIG (reference sequence). This CDR3 region has 15 residues. V dropped 0 bases and J dropped 4 bases, with 13 bases sitting between them. CDR3 DNA sequence: TGTGCCTGGAGTGTACAGGGCCTAGCGTACAATGAGCAGTTCTTC. This encodes CAWSVQGLAYNEQFF. Supplemented by reference TRBV30 and TRBJ2-1, the full variable domain reads SQTIHQWPATLVQPVGSPLSLECTVEGTSNPNLYWYRQAAGRGLQLLFYSVGIGQISSEVPQNLSASRPQDRQFILSSKKLLLSDSGFYLCAWSVQGLAYNEQFFGPGTRLTVL.

V and J are TRBV4-1 and TRBJ2-5; TRBD2 matches 11 bases. V lost 0 bases to trimming and J lost 9 bases; unmatched junction nucleotides: 9. The CDR3 totals 16 residues. The germline V gene encodes CDR1 MGHRA and CDR2 YSYEKL. Here the CDR3 DNA reads TGCGCCAGCAGCCAAGATCTACTAGCGGGGGACCAGTCCCAGTACTTC. Translated: CASSQDLLAGDQSQYF.

The gene calls are TRBV29-1 and TRBJ2-7; 8 bases align to TRBD2. In germline, CDR1 is SQVTM, CDR2 ANQGSEA. J lost 5 bases, V lost 4 bases, and 10 bases had no gene match. The CDR3 totals 14 residues. The CDR3 loop reads CSVGGLDHRNEQYF. In DNA, the CDR3 is TGCAGCGTTGGGGGACTAGATCATAGAAACGAGCAGTACTTC.

This chain connects TRBV15 to TRBJ2-1, with 8 nucleotides matching TRBD2. The CDR3 has 16 residues. V shed 3 bases, J shed 10 bases, and the junction held 14 bases outside the gene matches. Germline V gene sequence: CDR1 LNHNV, CDR2 YYDKDF (reference sequence). The CDR3 nucleotides are TGTGCCACCAGCAGGGAACCTAGCGGGCCGGCGGCGGAGCAGTTCTTC. As protein: CATSREPSGPAAEQFF.

The chain is built from TRBV5-6 and TRBJ2-3, with 8 bases identical to TRBD1. The germline V gene encodes CDR1 SGHDT and CDR2 YYEEEE. The CDR3 spans 16 residues. V was pared by 3 bases and J by 3 bases, with 9 bases of the junction left unmatched. The CDR3 DNA sequence: TGTGCCAGCAGCTCCGACAGGGGAGGAGGGACAGATACGCAGTATTTT. Translated: CASSSDRGGGTDTQYF.

This sequence joins TRBV7-3 and TRBJ2-3; a possible D gene is TRBD1 (5 bases). The V and J ends lost 0 bases and 3 bases respectively, with 7 bases between them. Germline-derived CDR1 and CDR2 are SGHTA and FQGTGA. The CDR3 is 14 residues long. The CDR3 here is CASSLTGETDTQYF. CDR3 nucleotides: TGTGCCAGCAGCTTAACAGGGGAAACAGATACGCAGTATTTT.

This clone was recorded a few times. The chain carries TRBV10-3 and TRBJ2-7; maybe TRBD2 (6 bases). Trimming pared 4 bases from V and 6 bases from J, leaving 16 bases between. The CDR3 spans 14 residues. The germline CDR1 and CDR2 sequences are ENHRY and SYGVKD. CDR3 sequence (DNA): TGTGCCATCAGTGTTACTAGCAGTTCAGGCGAGCAGTACTTC. Amino acid sequence: CAISVTSSSGEQYF.

This clone was found once. The chain employs TRBV30 and TRBJ2-2; D gene unclear. This CDR3 spans 11 amino acids. The germline V and J ends were trimmed by 4 bases and 6 bases, with 6 bases remaining between them. Germline CDR1 GTSNPN, CDR2 SVGIG (reference sequence). Here the CDR3 reads CAWTLPGELFF. The CDR3 DNA is TGTGCCTGGACCCTCCCCGGGGAGCTGTTTTTT.

This clone has just one count. The chain links TRBV15 to TRBJ2-1; 7 nucleotides line up with TRBD2. Trimming removed 5 bases from V and 5 bases from J; junction bases left unmatched: 12. Germline assignment: CDR1 LNHNV and CDR2 YYDKDF (reference sequence). The CDR3 has 16 residues. As DNA, the CDR3 is TGTGCCACCAGCTCTATTACGGGACTACCCAACAATGAGCAGTTCTTC. Translated, it gives CATSSITGLPNNEQFF. The full variable domain, with the rest looked up from reference TRBV15 and TRBJ2-1, is DAMVIQNPRYQVTQFGKPVTLSCSQTLNHNVMYWYQQKSSQAPKLLFHYYDKDFNNEADTPDNFQSRRPNTSFCFLDIRSPGLGDTAMYLCATSSITGLPNNEQFFGPGTRLTVL.

V is TRBV29-1 and J is TRBJ1-2; unclear D gene. Trimming took off 3 bases at V and 4 bases at J, with 12 bases between the two ends. The germline V gene has CDR1 SQVTM and CDR2 ANQGSEA. The CDR3 extends over 13 amino acids. The CDR3 loop reads CSVDPPETYGYTF. The CDR3 DNA follows: TGCAGCGTTGATCCCCCCGAGACCTATGGCTACACCTTC.

The chain links TRBV19 to TRBJ1-2, with D uncertain. The CDR3 has 12 amino acids. Germline values: CDR1 LNHDA, CDR2 SQIVND (reference sequence). Trimming removed 4 bases from V and 1 base from J, with 4 bases in between. The DNA for the CDR3 is TGTGCCAGTAGTAAGAATAACTATGGCTACACCTTC. This translates into CASSKNNYGYTF.

The chain joins TRBV7-2 to TRBJ2-1; 8 bases are a match to TRBD1. The J segment lost 9 bases and the V segment lost 1 base, leaving 11 bases of the junction unmatched. This CDR3 contains 16 residues. CDR1 and CDR2 from the germline V gene are SGHTA and FQGNSA. In DNA, the CDR3 is TGTGCCAGCAGCTTAGATCTTAGGACAGGGACTGGTGAGCAGTTCTTC. It encodes CASSLDLRTGTGEQFF.

This clone was seen many times. The J gene is TRBJ2-7, the V gene TRBV7-2, with 7 positions matching TRBD2. This CDR3 contains 17 residues. Looked up from germline, CDR1 is SGHTA and CDR2 is FQGNSA. V shed 5 bases, J shed 0 bases, and the junction held 13 bases outside the gene matches. The CDR3 region has the DNA TGTGCCAGCAGCCGCCCAGCGGGGAACCCCCGCTCCTACGAGCAGTACTTC. Amino acids: CASSRPAGNPRSYEQYF.